This TCR beta chain was captured in a study of blood T cell repertoires in COVID-19 (dated by TCRdb to 2020 to 2021). Concerning the study at large: Collaborator samples came from the United States, Italy and Spain and covered acute and convalescent phases of COVID-19. Where available, HLA class I and class II types were obtained from metadata supplied by the sample provider rather than from assay-based typing. A de-identified subject ID, COVID-19 status, age in years and sex were almost always included in the sample metadata. The prospective study material was composed of cDNA or gDNA derived from T cells, B-cell-depleted T cells, or PBMCs. The repertoires were released in a freely available public database intended as a resource for research on the immune response to SARS-CoV-2. Samples came from the ongoing ImmuneRACE study (first 160 participants) plus 1,254 subjects from 6 global collaborators. Deeply sampled blood TCRbeta repertoires from subjects exposed to, actively infected with, or recovered from COVID-19 were included in the dataset. General conclusions and limits of the study: Clinical and demographic metadata were provided uncurated, with the amount varying by source and participant.

TCRbeta CDR3 regions were amplified from genomic DNA using the immunoSEQ Assay, a bias-controlled multiplex PCR. In the original analysis: The number of nucleated cells in each sample was estimated by amplification of reference gene primers within the assay. To quantify the absolute abundance of each unique TCRbeta CDR3 rearrangement, sequence reads were collapsed and filtered. For each sample, productive Simpson clonality was calculated by taking the square root of Simpson's diversity index across productive rearrangements. This is the immuneACCESS table as TCRdb keeps it, with only in-frame sequences that have V and J called. A part of the clones is gone; compared with another copy, unresolved V genes explain less than half, and the rest is unexplained. V, J and clone size derive from that table, while D and trimming were established from the DNA sequence. The sample table shows nearly 200,000 clones, and around four fifths are seen once. The ten largest clonotypes hold approximately 5% of the sample.

Looking up the germline V gene yields CDR1 ENHRY and CDR2 SYGVKD. Compared with germline, V lacks 11 bases and J lacks 3 bases; bases without a gene match: 8. Taken from cysteine to phenylalanine, the CDR3 has 14 residues. Only the CDR3 DNA stays, 42 bases, in frame from base 1. Each collaborating institution followed its own protocols to collect whole blood in K2EDTA tubes. For TCRbeta analysis, collaborators shipped samples as frozen whole blood, isolated PBMCs, or DNA extracted from either of those sample types. As concerns this clone: What antigen it recognizes has not been identified. Base qualities are not recorded, but no much larger clone differs from it by a single base.

The sequenced material came from peripheral blood. The V and J genes are TRBV10-3 and TRBJ1-3; 9 of the junction bases match TRBD1. This TCR was sampled from a woman aged 70 to 79 with active or convalescent COVID-19. The DNA reads as follows: TGTGCCTCCGGACAGGGGCAAGGTGGAAACACCATATATTTT. It specifies CASGQGQGGNTIYF.